This T cell receptor (beta chain) is drawn from a study of shared clonotypes between healthy human individuals. Study-wide findings and caveats: Clonotypes which were not shared had lower generation probabilities than clonotypes that all four donors shared.

For this clone: What it binds is unknown.

The deep-level immunoSEQ assay was used. Sequencing used immunoSEQ multiplex PCR; TCRdb keeps in-frame clones, though not all of them. The data show roughly 1,500,000 clones, with 98% seen just once and 0.36% held by the top ten. V shed 1 base and J shed 2 bases, with 6 bases lying between them. The CDR3 is made up of 14 amino acids. CDR1 and CDR2 (germline): LNHDA, SQIVND (reference sequence). The sequence derives from a man aged 25-40 years in good health. The sequenced material came from naive CD4+ T cells sorted from blood. This sample's subset: CD45RA+ positively selected. The chain links TRBV19 to TRBJ2-1; D unresolved. The CDR3 is CASSIATAYNEQFF. The CDR3 region has the DNA TGTGCCAGTAGTATAGCCACAGCCTACAATGAGCAGTTCTTC.